This note documents a single T cell receptor beta chain sequence. Its matching antigen is unknown. This entry comes from a study of T cell responses to AZD1222 COVID-19 vaccine. Per the germline V gene, CDR1 is SNHLY and CDR2 is FYNNEI. V trimming: 6 bases; J trimming: 4 bases; junction bases outside the gene matches: 7. The CDR3 totals 14 residues. Study conclusions and caveats: Possibly, clonal diversity was underestimated; donors were largely white British and included more females. Only after the peak T cell response were repertoires sampled. Spike-specific TCR breadth and depth went up after people got two AZD1222 doses.

Using immunoSEQ multiplex PCR, the repertoire was profiled, and TCRdb retains in-frame clones only, with some absent. The profile shows over 150,000 clones, 94% of them singletons. The V and J genes are TRBV2 and TRBJ1-2; TRBD1 matches at 8 bases. This specimen was peripheral blood, taken 28 days after the second AZD1222 dose. The receptor was isolated from an adult who received the AZD1222 COVID-19 vaccine. The CDR3 bases are TGTGCCAGCAGGTCGGACAGGGTTGGCTATGGCTACACCTTC. Translation: CASRSDRVGYGYTF.